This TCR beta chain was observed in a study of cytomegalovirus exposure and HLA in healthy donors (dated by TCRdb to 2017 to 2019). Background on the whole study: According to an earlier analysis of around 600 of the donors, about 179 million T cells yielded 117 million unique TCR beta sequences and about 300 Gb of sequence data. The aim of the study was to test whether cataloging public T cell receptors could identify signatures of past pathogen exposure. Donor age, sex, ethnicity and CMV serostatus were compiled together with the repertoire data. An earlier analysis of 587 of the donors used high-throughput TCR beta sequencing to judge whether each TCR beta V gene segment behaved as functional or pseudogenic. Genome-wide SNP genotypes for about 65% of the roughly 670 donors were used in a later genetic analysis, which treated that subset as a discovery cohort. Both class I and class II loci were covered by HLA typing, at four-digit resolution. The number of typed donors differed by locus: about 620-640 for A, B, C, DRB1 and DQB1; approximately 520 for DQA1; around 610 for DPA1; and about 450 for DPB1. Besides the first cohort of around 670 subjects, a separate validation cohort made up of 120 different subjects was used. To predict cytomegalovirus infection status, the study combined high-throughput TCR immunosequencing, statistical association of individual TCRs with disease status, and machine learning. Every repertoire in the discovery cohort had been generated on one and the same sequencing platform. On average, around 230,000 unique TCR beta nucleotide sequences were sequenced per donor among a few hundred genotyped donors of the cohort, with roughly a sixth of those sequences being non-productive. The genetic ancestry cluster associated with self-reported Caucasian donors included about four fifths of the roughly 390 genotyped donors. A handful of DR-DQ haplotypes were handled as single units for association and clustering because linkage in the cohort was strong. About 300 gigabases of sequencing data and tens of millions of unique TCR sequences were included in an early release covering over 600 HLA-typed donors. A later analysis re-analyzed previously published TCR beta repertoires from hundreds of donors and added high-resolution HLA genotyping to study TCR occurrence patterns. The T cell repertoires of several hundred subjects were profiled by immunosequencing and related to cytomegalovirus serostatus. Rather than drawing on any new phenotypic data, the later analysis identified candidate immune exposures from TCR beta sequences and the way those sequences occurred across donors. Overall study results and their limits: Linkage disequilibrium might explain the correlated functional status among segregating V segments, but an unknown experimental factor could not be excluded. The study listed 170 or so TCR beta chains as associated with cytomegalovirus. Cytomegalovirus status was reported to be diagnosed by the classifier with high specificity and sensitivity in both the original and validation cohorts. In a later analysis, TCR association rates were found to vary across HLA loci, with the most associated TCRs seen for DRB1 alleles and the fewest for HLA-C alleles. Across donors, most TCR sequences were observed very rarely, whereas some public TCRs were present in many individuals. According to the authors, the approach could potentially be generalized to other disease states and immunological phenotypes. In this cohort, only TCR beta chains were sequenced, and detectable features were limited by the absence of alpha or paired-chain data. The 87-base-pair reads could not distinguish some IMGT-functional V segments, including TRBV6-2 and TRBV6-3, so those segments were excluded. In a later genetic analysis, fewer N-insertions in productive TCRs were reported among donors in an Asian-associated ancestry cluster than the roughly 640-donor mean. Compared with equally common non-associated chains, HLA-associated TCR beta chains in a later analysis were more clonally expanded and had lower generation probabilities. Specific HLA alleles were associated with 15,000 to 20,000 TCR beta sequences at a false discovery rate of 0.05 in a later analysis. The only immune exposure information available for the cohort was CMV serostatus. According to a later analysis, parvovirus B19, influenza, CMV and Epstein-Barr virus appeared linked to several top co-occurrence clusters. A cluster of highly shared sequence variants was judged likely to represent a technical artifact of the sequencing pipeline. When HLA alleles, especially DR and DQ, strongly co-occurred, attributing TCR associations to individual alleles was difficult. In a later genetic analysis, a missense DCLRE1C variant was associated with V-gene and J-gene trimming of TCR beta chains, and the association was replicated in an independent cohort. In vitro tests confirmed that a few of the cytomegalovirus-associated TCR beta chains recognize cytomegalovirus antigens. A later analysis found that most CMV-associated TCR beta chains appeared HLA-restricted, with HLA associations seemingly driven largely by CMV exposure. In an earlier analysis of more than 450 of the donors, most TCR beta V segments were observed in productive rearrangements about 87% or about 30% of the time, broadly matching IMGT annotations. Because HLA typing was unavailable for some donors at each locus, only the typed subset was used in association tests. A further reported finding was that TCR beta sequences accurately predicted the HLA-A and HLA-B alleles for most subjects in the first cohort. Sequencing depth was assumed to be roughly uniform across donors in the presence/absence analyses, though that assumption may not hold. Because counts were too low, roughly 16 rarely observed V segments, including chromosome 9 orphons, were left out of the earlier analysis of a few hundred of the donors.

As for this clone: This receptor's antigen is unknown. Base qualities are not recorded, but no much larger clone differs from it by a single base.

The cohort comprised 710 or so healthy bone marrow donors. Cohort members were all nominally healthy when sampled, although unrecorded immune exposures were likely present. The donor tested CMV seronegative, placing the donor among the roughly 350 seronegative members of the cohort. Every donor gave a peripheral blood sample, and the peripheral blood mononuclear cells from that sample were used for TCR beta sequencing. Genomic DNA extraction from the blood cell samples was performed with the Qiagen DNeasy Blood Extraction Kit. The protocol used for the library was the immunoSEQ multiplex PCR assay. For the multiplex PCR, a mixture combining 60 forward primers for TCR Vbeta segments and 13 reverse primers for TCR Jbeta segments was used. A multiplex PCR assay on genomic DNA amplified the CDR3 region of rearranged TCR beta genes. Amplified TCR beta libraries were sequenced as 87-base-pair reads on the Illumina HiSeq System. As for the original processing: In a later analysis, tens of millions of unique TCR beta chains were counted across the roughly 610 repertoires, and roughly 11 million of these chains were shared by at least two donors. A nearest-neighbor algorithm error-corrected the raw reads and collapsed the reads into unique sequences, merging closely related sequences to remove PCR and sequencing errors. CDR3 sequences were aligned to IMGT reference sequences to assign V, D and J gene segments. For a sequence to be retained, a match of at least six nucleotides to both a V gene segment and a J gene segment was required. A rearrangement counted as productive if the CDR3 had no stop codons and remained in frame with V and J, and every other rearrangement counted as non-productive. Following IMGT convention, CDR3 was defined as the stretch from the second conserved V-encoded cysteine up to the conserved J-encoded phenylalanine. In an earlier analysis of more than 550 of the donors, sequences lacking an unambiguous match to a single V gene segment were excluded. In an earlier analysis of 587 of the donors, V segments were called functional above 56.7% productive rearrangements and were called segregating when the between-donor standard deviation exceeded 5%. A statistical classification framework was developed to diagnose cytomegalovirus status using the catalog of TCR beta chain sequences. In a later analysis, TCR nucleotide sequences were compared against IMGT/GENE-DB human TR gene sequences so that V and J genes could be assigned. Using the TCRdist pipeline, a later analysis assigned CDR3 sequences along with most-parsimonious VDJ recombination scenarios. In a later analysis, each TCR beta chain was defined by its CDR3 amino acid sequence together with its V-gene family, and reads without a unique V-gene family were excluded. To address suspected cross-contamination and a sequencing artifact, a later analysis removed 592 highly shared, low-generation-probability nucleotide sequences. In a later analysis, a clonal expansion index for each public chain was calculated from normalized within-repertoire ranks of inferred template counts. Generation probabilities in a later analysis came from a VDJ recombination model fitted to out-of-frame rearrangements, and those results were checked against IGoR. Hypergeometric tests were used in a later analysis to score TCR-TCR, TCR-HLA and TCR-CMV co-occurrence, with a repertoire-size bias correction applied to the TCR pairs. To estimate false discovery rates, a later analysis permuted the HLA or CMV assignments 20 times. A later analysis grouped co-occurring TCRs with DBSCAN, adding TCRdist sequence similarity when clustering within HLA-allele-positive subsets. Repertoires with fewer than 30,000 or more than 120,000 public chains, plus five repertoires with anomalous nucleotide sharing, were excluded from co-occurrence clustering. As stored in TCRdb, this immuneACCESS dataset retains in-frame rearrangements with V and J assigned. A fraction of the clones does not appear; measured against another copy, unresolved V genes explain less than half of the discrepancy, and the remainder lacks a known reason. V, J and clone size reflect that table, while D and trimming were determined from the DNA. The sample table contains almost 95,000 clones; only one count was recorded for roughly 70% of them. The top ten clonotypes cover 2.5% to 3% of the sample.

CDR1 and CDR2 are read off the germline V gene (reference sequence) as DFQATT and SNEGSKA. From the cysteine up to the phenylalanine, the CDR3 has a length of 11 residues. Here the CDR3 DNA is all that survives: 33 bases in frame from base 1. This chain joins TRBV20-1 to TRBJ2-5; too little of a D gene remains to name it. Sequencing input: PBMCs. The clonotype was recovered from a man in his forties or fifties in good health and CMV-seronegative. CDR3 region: CGVAPGETQYF. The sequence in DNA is TGCGGAGTAGCCCCGGGAGAGACCCAGTACTTC.